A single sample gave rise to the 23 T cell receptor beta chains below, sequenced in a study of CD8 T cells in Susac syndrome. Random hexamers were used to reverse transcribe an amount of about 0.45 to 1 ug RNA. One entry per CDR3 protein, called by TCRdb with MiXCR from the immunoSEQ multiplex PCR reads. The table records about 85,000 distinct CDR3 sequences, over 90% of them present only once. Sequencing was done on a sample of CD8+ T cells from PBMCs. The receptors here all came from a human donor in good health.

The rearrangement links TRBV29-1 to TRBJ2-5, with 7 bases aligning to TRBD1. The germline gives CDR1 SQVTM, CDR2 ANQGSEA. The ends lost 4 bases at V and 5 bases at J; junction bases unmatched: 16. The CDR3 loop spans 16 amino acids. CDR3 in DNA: TGCAGCGTTGCCTATAAGACCAGGGGGATCTACGAGACCCAGTACTTC. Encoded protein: CSVAYKTRGIYETQYF.

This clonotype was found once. The DNA of the CDR3 is TGTGCCAGCAGACGAGAGCGGGAGCCTTTTAATGAGCAGTTCTTC. It yields the protein CASRREREPFNEQFF. V is TRBV5-6 and J is TRBJ2-1, with TRBD2 identical over 8 bases. The V and J ends lost 5 bases and 7 bases, in that order; junction bases with no gene match: 11. The CDR3 runs to 15 residues. Germline V CDR1 and CDR2: SGHDT, YYEEEE.

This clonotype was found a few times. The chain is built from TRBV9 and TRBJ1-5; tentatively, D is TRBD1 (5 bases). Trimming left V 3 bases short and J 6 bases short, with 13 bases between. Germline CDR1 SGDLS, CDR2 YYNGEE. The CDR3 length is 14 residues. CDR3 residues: CASSGGHSGQPQHF. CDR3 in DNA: TGTGCCAGCAGCGGAGGACATTCGGGTCAGCCCCAGCATTTT.

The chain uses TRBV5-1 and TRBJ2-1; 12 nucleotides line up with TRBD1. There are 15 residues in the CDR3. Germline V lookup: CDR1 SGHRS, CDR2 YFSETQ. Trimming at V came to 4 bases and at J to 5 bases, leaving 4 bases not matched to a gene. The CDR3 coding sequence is TGCGCCAGCAGCGAGGGACAGGGGGCCGACAATGAGCAGTTCTTC. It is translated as CASSEGQGADNEQFF. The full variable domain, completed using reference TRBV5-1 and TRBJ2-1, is KAGVTQTPRYLIKTRGQQVTLSCSPISGHRSVSWYQQTPGQGLQFLFEYFSETQRNKGNFPGRFSGRQFSNSRSEMNVSTLELGDSALYLCASSEGQGADNEQFFGPGTRLTVL.

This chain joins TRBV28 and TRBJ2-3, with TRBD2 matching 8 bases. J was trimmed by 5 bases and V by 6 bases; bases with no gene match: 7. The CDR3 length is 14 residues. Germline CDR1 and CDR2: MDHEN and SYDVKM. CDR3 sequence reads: CASSSLREEDTQYF. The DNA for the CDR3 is TGTGCCAGCAGCTCCCTGCGGGAGGAAGATACGCAGTATTTT.

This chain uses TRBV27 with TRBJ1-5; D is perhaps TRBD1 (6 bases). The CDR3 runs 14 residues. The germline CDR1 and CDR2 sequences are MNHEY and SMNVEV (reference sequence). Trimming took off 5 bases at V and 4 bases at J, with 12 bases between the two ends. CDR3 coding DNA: TGTGCCAGCAGTGCCACAGGGTCTAATCAGCCCCAGCATTTT. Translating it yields CASSATGSNQPQHF.

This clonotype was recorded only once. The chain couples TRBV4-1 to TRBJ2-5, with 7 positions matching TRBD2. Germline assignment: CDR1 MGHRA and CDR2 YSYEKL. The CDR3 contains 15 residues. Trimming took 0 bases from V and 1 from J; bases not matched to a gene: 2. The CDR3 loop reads CASSQDPGGQETQYF. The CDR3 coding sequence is TGCGCCAGCAGCCAAGATCCGGGGGGCCAAGAGACCCAGTACTTC.

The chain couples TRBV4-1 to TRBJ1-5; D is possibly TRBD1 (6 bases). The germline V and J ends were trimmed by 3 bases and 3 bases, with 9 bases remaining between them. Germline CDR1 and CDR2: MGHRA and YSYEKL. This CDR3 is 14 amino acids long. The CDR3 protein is CASSQWTANQPQHF. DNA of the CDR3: TGCGCCAGCAGCCAGTGGACAGCCAATCAGCCCCAGCATTTT.

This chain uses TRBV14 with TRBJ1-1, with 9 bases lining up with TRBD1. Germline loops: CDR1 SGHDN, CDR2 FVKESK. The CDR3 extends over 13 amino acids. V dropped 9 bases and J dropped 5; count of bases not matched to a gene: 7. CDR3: CASEDRGGTEAFF. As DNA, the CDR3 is TGTGCCAGTGAGGACAGGGGAGGTACTGAAGCTTTCTTT.

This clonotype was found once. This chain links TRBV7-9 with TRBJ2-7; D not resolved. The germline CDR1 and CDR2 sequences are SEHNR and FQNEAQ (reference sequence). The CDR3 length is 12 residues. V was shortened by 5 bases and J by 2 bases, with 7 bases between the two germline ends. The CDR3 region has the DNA TGTGCCAGCAGCGGAAACCCCTACGAGCAGTACTTC. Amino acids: CASSGNPYEQYF.

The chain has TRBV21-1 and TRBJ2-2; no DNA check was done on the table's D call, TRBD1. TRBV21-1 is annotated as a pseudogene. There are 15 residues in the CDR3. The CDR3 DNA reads TGTGCCAGCATCGATTATGCAGGGTTTACCGGGGAGCTGTTTTTT. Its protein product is CASIDYAGFTGELFF.

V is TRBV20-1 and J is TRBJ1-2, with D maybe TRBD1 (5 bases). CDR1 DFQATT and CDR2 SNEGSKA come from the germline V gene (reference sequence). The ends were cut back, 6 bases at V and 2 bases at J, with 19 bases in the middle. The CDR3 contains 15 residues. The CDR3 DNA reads TGCAGTGCCCATACGTTGGACTGGGGCAACTATGGCTACACCTTC. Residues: CSAHTLDWGNYGYTF.

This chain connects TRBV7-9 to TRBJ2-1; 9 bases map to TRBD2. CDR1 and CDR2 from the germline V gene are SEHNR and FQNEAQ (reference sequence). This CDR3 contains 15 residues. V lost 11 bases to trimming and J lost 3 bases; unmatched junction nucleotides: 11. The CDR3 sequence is CAFPFGLANYNEQFF. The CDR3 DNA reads TGTGCCTTCCCGTTCGGACTAGCGAACTACAATGAGCAGTTCTTC.

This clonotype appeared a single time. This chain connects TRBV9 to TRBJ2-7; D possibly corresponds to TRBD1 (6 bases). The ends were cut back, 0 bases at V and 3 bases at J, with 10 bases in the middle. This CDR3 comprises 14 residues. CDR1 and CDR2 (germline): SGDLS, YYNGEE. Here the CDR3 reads CASSVGDNHYEQYF. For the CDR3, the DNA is TGTGCCAGCAGCGTAGGGGACAATCACTACGAGCAGTACTTC.

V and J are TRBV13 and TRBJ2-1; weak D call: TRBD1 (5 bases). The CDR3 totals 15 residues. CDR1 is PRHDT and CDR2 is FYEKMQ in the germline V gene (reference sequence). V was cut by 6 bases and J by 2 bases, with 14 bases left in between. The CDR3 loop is CASSRLDTTYNEQFF. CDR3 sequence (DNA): TGTGCCAGCAGTCGATTGGACACTACCTACAATGAGCAGTTCTTC.

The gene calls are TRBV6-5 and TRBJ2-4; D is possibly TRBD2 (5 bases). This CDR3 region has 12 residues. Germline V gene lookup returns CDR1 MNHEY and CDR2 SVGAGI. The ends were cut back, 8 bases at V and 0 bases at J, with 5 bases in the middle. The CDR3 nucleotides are TGTGCCAGCGGACTAGCCAAAAACATTCAGTACTTC. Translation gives CASGLAKNIQYF.

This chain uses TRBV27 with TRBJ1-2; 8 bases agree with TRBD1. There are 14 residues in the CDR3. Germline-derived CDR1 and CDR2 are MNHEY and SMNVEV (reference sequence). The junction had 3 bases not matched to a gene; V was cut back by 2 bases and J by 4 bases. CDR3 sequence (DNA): TGTGCCAGCAGTTTAGGACAGGGCGCCTATGGCTACACCTTC. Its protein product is CASSLGQGAYGYTF.

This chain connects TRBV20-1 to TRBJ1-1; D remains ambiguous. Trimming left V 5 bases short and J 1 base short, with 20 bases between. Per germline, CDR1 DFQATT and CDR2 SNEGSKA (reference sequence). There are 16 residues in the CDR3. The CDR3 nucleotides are TGCAGTGCTCCCCCCGGGCCCCCGGCCAGGAACACTGAAGCTTTCTTT. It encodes CSAPPGPPARNTEAFF.

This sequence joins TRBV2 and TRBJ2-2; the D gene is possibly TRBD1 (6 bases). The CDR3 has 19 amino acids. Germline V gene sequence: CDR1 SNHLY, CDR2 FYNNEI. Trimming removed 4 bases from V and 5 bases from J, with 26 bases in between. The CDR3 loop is CASSAPPRGSIGLTGELFF. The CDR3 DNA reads TGTGCCAGCAGTGCCCCTCCAAGGGGGTCGATTGGGTTAACCGGGGAGCTGTTTTTT.

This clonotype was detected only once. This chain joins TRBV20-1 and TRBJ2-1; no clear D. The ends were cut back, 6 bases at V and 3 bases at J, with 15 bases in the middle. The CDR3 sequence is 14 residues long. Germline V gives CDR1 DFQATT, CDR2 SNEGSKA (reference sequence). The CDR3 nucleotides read TGCAGTGCCACCTCCCCGAAGGACTACAATGAGCAGTTCTTC. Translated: CSATSPKDYNEQFF.

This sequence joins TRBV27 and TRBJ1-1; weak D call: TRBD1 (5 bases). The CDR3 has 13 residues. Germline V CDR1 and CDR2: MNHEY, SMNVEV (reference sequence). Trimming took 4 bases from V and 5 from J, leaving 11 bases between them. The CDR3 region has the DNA TGTGCCAGCAGTTCCGCAGGGTTAACTGAAGCTTTCTTT. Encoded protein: CASSSAGLTEAFF.

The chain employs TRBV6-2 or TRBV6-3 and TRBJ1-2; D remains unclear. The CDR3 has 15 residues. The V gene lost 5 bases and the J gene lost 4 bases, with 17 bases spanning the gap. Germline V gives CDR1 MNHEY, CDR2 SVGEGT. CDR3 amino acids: CASSRREGALYGYTF. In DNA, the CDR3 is TGTGCCAGCAGTCGCCGGGAGGGTGCCCTCTATGGCTACACCTTC.

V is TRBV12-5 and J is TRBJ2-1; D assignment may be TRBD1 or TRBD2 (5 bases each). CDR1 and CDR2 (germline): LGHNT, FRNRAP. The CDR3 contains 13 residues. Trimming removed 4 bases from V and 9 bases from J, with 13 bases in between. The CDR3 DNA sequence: TGTGCTAGTGGTTCCCCTCCGGGGACTGAGCAGTTCTTC. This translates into CASGSPPGTEQFF.